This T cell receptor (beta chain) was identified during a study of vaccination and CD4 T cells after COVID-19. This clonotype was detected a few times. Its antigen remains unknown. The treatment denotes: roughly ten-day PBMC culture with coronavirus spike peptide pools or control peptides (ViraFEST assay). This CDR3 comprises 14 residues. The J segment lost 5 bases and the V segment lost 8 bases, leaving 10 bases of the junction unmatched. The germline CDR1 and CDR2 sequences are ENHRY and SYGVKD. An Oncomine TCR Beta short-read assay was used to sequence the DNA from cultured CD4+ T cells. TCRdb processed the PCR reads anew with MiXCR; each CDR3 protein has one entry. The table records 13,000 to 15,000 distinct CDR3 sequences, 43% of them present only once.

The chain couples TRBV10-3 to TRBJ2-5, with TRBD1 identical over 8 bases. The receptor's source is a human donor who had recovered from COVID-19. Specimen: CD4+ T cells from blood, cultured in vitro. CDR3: CAIAPTGVGETQYF. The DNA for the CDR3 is TGTGCCATCGCACCGACAGGGGTTGGGGAGACCCAGTACTTC.